The 8 T cell receptor beta chains below all came from one sample that was sequenced in a study of long-term antiretroviral therapy in people with HIV. Version v3.0 of the immunoSEQ assay ran at survey level. Assay used: immunoSEQ multiplex PCR; TCRdb lists only in-frame clones, some missing. The sample shows 15,000 to 20,000 clones, roughly three quarters of them seen only once. Sequences were derived from unsorted PBMCs, sampled 2.3 years after starting antiretroviral therapy. Receptors originate from a middle-aged woman with HIV.

The chain links TRBV7-9 to TRBJ2-7; unclear D gene. Germline CDR1 SEHNR, CDR2 FQNEAQ (reference sequence). The CDR3 spans 14 residues. V lost 0 bases and J 4 bases, leaving 10 bases between the germline ends. The CDR3: CASSLAQARYEQYF. The CDR3 DNA follows: TGTGCCAGCAGCTTAGCTCAAGCGCGGTACGAGCAGTACTTC.

The chain couples TRBV10-2 to TRBJ2-7, with 7 positions matching TRBD2. The ends lost 2 bases at V and 6 bases at J; junction bases unmatched: 4. CDR3 size: 13 residues. Germline values: CDR1 WSHSY, CDR2 SAAADI. The CDR3 DNA sequence: TGCGCCAGCAGTGAGCGGACTAGATTCGAGCAGTACTTC. It codes for CASSERTRFEQYF.

The V call is TRBV5-1, the J call TRBJ2-7; 7 bases are shared with TRBD2. Germline values: CDR1 SGHRS, CDR2 YFSETQ. V lost 0 bases, J lost 0 bases, and 6 bases stayed unmatched. This CDR3 contains 16 residues. The CDR3 DNA reads as TGCGCCAGCAGCTTGGAAGGCGGGAGCAGCTCCTACGAGCAGTACTTC. Translation: CASSLEGGSSSYEQYF.

V is TRBV6-4 and J is TRBJ2-2; the match to TRBD1 covers 9 bases. V lost 1 base and J lost 4; bases outside the gene matches: 4. CDR1 MRHNA and CDR2 SNTAGT come from the germline V gene. The CDR3 runs to 16 residues. CDR3 nucleotides: TGTGCCAGCAGTGACTTGAGGACAGGGGCCACCGGGGAGCTGTTTTTT. This translates into CASSDLRTGATGELFF.

This chain uses TRBV7-2 with TRBJ2-2; D is possibly TRBD2 (7 bases). CDR1 SGHTA and CDR2 FQGNSA come from the germline V gene. The CDR3 consists of 16 residues. Trimming took 5 bases from V and 2 from J, leaving 15 bases between them. CDR3 sequence (DNA): TGTGCCAGCAGCCCGCCCGGCGGGGGCAACACCGGGGAGCTGTTTTTT. This codes for CASSPPGGGNTGELFF.

CDR3 in amino acids: CASSPLSGGGNTEAFF. The CDR3 bases are TGTGCCAGCAGCCCCCTTTCGGGGGGCGGGAACACTGAAGCTTTCTTT. The rearrangement uses TRBV11-3 and TRBJ1-1; possibly TRBD1 for D (6 bases). CDR3 length: 16 amino acids. V was trimmed by 5 bases and J by 1 base, leaving 17 bases between them. Looked up from germline, CDR1 is SGHNT and CDR2 is YENEEA.

The chain has TRBV7-8 and TRBJ1-2; possible D gene TRBD1, 6 bases. Trimming removed 1 base from V and 4 bases from J, with 10 bases in between. The CDR3 has 14 amino acids. CDR1 is SGHVS, CDR2 FQNEAQ, per germline. The CDR3 region is CASSLVEGGYGYTF. The CDR3 DNA sequence: TGTGCCAGCAGCTTAGTGGAGGGGGGCTATGGCTACACCTTC.

This sequence joins TRBV6-5 and TRBJ2-7, with TRBD2 as a possible D gene (6 bases). This CDR3 has 12 amino acids. Germline V gene lookup returns CDR1 MNHEY and CDR2 SVGAGI. Trimming pared 8 bases from V and 0 bases from J, leaving 8 bases between. CDR3 in amino acids: CASGDFSYEQYF. The DNA for the CDR3 is TGTGCCAGCGGGGACTTCTCCTACGAGCAGTACTTC.